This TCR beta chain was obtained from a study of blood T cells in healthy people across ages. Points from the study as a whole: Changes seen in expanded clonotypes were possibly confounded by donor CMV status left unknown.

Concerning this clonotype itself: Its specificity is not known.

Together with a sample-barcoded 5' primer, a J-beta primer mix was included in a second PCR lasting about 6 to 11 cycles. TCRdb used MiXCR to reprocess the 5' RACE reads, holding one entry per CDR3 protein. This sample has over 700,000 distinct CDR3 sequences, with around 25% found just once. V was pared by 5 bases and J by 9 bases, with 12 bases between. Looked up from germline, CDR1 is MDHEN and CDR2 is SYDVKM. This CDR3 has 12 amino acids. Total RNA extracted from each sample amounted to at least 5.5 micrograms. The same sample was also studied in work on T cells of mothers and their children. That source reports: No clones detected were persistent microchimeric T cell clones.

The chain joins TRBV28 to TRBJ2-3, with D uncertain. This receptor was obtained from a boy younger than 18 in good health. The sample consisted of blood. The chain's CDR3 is CASSLIGLTQYF. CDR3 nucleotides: TGTGCCAGCAGTCTAATCGGCTTAACGCAGTATTTT.